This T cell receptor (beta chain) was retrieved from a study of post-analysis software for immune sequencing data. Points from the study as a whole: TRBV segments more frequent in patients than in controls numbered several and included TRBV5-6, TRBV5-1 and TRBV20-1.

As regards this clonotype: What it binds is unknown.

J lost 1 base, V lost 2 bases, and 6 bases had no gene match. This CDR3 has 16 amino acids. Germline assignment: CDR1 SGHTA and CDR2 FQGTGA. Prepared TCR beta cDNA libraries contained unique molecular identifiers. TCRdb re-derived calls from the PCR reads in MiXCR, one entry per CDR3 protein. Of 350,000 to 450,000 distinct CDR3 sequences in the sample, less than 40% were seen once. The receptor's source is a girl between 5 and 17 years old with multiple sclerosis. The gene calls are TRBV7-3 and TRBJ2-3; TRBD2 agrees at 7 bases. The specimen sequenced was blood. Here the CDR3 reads CASSLGLVIGTDTQYF. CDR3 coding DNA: TGTGCCAGCAGCTTAGGACTAGTGATCGGCACAGATACGCAGTATTTT.